The clone carrying this T cell receptor (beta chain) was seen ten or more times. The data are from a study of neurological immune-mediated disorders. This CDR3 spans 13 amino acids. CDR1 and CDR2 (germline): MNHEY, SMNVEV (reference sequence). The V end was cut by 3 bases, the J end by 1 base, with 6 bases between. TCRdb reanalysed the 5' RACE reads using MiXCR and keeps one entry per CDR3 protein. The table shows tens of thousands of distinct CDR3 sequences, with around 5.2% occurring only once. Sample: PBMCs. The TCR originated in a man between 18 and 29 years old with multiple sclerosis. The chain employs TRBV27 and TRBJ1-1; no clear D. CDR3 coding DNA: TGTGCCAGCAGTTTTCGGGAGAACACTGAAGCTTTCTTT. Protein sequence: CASSFRENTEAFF.